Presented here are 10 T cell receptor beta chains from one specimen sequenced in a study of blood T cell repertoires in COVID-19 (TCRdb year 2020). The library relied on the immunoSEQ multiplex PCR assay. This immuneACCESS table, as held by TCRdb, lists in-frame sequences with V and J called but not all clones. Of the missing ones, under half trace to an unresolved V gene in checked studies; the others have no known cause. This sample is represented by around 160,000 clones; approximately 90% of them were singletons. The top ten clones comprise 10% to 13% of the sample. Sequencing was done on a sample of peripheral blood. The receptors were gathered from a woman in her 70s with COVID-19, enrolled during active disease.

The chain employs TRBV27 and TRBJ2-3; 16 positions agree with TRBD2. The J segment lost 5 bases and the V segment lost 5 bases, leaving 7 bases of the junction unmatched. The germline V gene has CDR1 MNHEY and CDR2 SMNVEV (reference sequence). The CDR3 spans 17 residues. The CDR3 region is CASSLGTSGGAVDTQYF. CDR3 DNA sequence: TGTGCCAGCAGTCTGGGGACTAGCGGGGGGGCTGTAGATACGCAGTATTTT.

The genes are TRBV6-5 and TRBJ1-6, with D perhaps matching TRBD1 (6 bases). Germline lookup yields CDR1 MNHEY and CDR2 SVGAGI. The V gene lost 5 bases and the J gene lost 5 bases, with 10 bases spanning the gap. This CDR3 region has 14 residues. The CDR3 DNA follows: TGTGCCAGCAGTCGGGGACAAGATAATTCACCCCTCCACTTT. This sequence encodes CASSRGQDNSPLHF.

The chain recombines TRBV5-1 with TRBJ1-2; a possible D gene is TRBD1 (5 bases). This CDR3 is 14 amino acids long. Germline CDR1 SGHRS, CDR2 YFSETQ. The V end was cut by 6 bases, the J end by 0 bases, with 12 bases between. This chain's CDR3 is CASTVDSPNYGYTF. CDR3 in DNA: TGCGCCAGCACGGTTGACAGTCCTAACTATGGCTACACCTTC.

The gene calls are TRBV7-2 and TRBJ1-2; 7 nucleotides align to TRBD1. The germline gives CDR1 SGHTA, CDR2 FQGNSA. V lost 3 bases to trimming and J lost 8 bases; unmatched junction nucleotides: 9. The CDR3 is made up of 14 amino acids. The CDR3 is CASSFGGGWRGYTF. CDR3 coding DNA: TGTGCCAGCAGCTTTGGAGGGGGCTGGAGGGGCTACACCTTC.

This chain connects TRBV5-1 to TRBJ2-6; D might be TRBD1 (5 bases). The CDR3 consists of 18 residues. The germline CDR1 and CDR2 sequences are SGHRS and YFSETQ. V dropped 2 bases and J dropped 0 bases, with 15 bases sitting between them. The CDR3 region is CASSLYRLSDSGANVLTF. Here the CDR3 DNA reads TGCGCCAGCAGCTTATACAGGTTATCCGACTCTGGGGCCAACGTCCTGACTTTC.

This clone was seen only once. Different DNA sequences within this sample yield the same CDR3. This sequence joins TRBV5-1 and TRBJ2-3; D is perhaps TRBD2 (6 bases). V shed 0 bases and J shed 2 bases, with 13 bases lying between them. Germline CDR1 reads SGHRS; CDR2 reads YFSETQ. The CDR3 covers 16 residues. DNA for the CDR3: TGCGCCAGCAGCTTGGCGGGCGGGGCCTCCACAGATACGCAGTATTTT. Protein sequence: CASSLAGGASTDTQYF.

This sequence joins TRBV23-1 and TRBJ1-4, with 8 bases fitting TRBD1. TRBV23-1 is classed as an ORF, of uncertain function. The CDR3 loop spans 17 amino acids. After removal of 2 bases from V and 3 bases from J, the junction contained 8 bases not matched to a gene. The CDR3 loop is CASSQKRGDRPNEKLFF. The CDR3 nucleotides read TGCGCCAGCAGTCAAAAGCGGGGGGACAGGCCTAATGAAAAACTGTTTTTT.

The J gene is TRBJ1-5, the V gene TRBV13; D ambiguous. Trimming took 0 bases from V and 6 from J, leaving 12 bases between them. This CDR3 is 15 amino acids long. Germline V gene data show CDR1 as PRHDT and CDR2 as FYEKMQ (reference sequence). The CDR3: CASSLGLRGGQPQHF. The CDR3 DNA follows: TGTGCCAGCAGCTTAGGCCTAAGAGGAGGTCAGCCCCAGCATTTT.

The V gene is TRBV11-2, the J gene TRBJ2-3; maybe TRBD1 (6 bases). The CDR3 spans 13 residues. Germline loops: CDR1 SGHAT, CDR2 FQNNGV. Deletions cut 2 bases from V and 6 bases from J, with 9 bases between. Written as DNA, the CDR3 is TGTGCCAGCAGCTTAAAAGGGGGTGATACGCAGTATTTT. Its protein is CASSLKGGDTQYF.

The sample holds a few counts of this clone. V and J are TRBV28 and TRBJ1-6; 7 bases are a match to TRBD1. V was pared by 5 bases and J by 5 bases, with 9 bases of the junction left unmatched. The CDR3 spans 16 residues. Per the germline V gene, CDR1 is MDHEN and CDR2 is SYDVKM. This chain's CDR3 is CASSPAGTVDNSPLHF. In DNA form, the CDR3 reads TGTGCCAGCAGTCCGGCCGGGACAGTTGATAATTCACCCCTCCACTTT.